A single sample gave rise to the 28 T cell receptor beta chains below, sequenced in a study of T cells in Graves' hyperthyroidism and ophthalmopathy. TCR beta CDR3 sequences were amplified from RNA transcripts. RT-PCR in the first round (using the HTBI primer set) targeted the TCR CDR3. TCRdb processed the multiplex PCR reads anew with MiXCR; each CDR3 protein has one entry. The sample lists hundreds of thousands of distinct CDR3 sequences, roughly 13% occurring once. The material sequenced was blood. The origin of the receptors is a woman between 18 and 29 years old with Graves' hyperthyroidism.

This sequence joins TRBV19 and TRBJ2-6; 8 bases line up with TRBD1. CDR3 size: 18 residues. The V segment lost 3 bases and the J segment 4 bases; nucleotides outside the gene matches: 11. The germline V gene has CDR1 LNHDA and CDR2 SQIVND (reference sequence). The CDR3 DNA follows: TGTGCCAGTAGTATTTTTGGCAGGGGGCGCGACGGGGCCAACGTCCTGACTTTC. It translates to CASSIFGRGRDGANVLTF.

The sample holds many counts of this clonotype. The chain joins TRBV6-5 to TRBJ2-7; D possibly uses TRBD1 or TRBD2 (6 bases each). Trimming cost V 0 bases and J 0 bases, with 9 bases left between them. This CDR3 contains 15 residues. Germline-derived CDR1 and CDR2 are MNHEY and SVGAGI. CDR3 sequence: CASSYSGGPSYEQYF. CDR3 bases: TGTGCCAGCAGTTACTCTGGGGGGCCCTCCTACGAGCAGTACTTC.

This clonotype has a count of ten or more. This sequence joins TRBV13 and TRBJ1-1; 8 positions match TRBD1. Trimming removed 4 bases from V and 11 bases from J; junction bases left unmatched: 12. This CDR3 has 14 residues. The germline V gene encodes CDR1 PRHDT and CDR2 FYEKMQ (reference sequence). The CDR3 sequence is CASSSPKGTGGAFF. CDR3 DNA sequence: TGTGCCAGCAGCTCCCCAAAAGGGACAGGTGGGGCTTTCTTT. Variable domain in full (rest from reference TRBV13 and TRBJ1-1): AAGVIQSPRHLIKEKRETATLKCYPIPRHDTVYWYQQGPGQDPQFLISFYEKMQSDKGSIPDRFSAQQFSDYHSELNMSSLELGDSALYFCASSSPKGTGGAFFGQGTRLTVV.

In its sample, this clonotype was seen many times. The chain uses TRBV12-3 or TRBV12-4 and TRBJ1-1; maybe TRBD1 (6 bases). V lost 5 bases to trimming and J lost 5 bases, with 15 bases between them. The CDR3 length is 14 residues. The CDR3 nucleotides read TGTGCCAGCAGTAAGACAGGTATAGGTACTGAAGCTTTCTTT. Translating gives CASSKTGIGTEAFF.

Remarks on this clonotype: A much larger clone sits a single nucleotide away, making a read error possible. The chain employs TRBV3-2 and TRBJ2-5; the D call of TRBD2 is as the table states it, not checked on the DNA. TRBV3-2 is annotated as a pseudogene. The CDR3 has 15 residues. CDR3 coding DNA: TGTGCCAGCAGCCTAGAATCGGCGGGAGAAGAGACCCAGTACTTC. It translates to CASSLESAGEETQYF.

This clonotype has ten or more counts. The chain employs TRBV28 and TRBJ1-2, with D possibly being TRBD1 (5 bases). Germline CDR1 reads MDHEN; CDR2 reads SYDVKM. The CDR3 covers 12 residues. The CDR3 region has the DNA TGTGCAGCCGGGGGACTTAACTATGGCTACACCTTC. It codes for CAAGGLNYGYTF.

This clonotype was detected ten times or more. This chain links TRBV5-1 with TRBJ1-5; D is ambiguous. The CDR3 runs 13 residues. Trimming cost V 5 bases and J 6 bases, with 12 bases left between them. Germline values: CDR1 SGHRS, CDR2 YFSETQ. CDR3 sequence: CASSTGLGQPQHF. In DNA form, the CDR3 reads TGCGCCAGCAGTACTGGGTTGGGTCAGCCCCAGCATTTT. The full variable domain, its missing parts supplied by reference TRBV5-1 and TRBJ1-5, is KAGVTQTPRYLIKTRGQQVTLSCSPISGHRSVSWYQQTPGQGLQFLFEYFSETQRNKGNFPGRFSGRQFSNSRSEMNVSTLELGDSALYLCASSTGLGQPQHFGDGTRLSIL.

Points on this clonotype: A single base separates this from a much larger clone, so it may be a read error. CDR3 sequence reads: CAISGGVTDAFF. In DNA form, the CDR3 reads TGTGCCATCAGTGGGGGGGTCACTGACGCTTTCTTT. This rearrangement joins TRBV10-3 to TRBJ1-1; tentatively, D is TRBD1 (5 bases). The CDR3 consists of 12 residues. CDR1 ENHRY and CDR2 SYGVKD come from the germline V gene.

This clonotype occurred a few times. A much larger clone differs by one base, so this may be a read error. The chain couples TRBV28 to TRBJ2-1; D may be TRBD1 (6 bases). The CDR3 sequence is 15 residues long. The germline CDR1 and CDR2 sequences are MDHEN and SYDVKM. The CDR3 loop is CATLGIWTADNERFF. As DNA, the CDR3 is TGTGCCACGCTCGGGATCTGGACAGCAGACAATGAGCGGTTCTTC.

Many counts were recorded for this clonotype. The rearrangement links TRBV6-1 to TRBJ1-6; 9 bases line up with TRBD1. The CDR3 has 16 residues. V lost 5 bases, J lost 7 bases, and 9 bases stayed unmatched. From germline, CDR1 is MNHNS and CDR2 SASEGT. The CDR3 DNA reads as TGTGCCAGCAGTTGGGGACAGGGAAGGGCGAATTCACCCCTCCACTTT. Protein product: CASSWGQGRANSPLHF.

This clonotype showed up many times. The chain employs TRBV25-1 and TRBJ2-5; TRBD2 matches at 12 bases. Germline trimming cut 3 bases from V and 1 base from J; bases unmatched to any gene: 6. The CDR3 has 17 amino acids. Germline-derived CDR1 and CDR2 are MGHDK and SYGVNS. This CDR3 is CASSDPGLAGSQETQYF. The CDR3 DNA reads TGTGCCAGCAGTGATCCTGGACTAGCGGGGAGCCAAGAGACCCAGTACTTC.

There are many counts of this clonotype. Written as DNA, the CDR3 is TGTGCCAGCAGTCCCTTGGGCGGTGGTAGGGAGACCCAGTACTTC. As protein: CASSPLGGGRETQYF. The rearrangement links TRBV6-1 to TRBJ2-5; D call uncertain. There are 15 residues in the CDR3. Germline V CDR1 and CDR2: MNHNS, SASEGT. Trimming left V 5 bases short and J 5 bases short, with 18 bases between.

The rearrangement joins TRBV11-1 to TRBJ1-1, with D possibly TRBD1 on 6 matching bases. This CDR3 has 14 amino acids. The germline CDR1 and CDR2 sequences are SGHAT and FQDESV (reference sequence). Trimming pared 5 bases from V and 5 bases from J, leaving 15 bases between. CDR3 DNA sequence: TGTGCCAGCAGCCTGACAGGCGGGGAGACTGAAGCTTTCTTT. Translation: CASSLTGGETEAFF.

The rearrangement uses TRBV4-1 and TRBJ2-5, with unresolved D. This CDR3 has 12 residues. Germline V gives CDR1 MGHRA, CDR2 YSYEKL. With 2 bases removed from V and 5 bases from J, the gap between germline ends came to 6 bases. The CDR3 spells CASSQPEETQYF. The CDR3 DNA reads TGCGCCAGCAGCCAACCCGAGGAGACCCAGTACTTC.

The V gene is TRBV12-3 or TRBV12-4, the J gene TRBJ2-1; D is tentatively TRBD1 or TRBD2 (5 bases each). The V and J ends lost 6 bases and 6 bases respectively, with 12 bases between them. This CDR3 is built from 13 residues. The CDR3 sequence: CASSYGTSNEQFF. CDR3 nucleotide sequence: TGTGCCAGCAGCTATGGGACCAGCAATGAGCAGTTCTTC.

This clonotype was counted at least ten times. V and J are TRBV7-9 and TRBJ2-3; D is unclear. This CDR3 comprises 12 residues. V was shortened by 2 bases and J by 11 bases, with 11 bases between the two germline ends. CDR1 and CDR2 from the germline V gene are SEHNR and FQNEAQ (reference sequence). In DNA, the CDR3 is TGTGCCAGCAGCTTATTACGCGAGAGGCAGTATTTT. This encodes CASSLLRERQYF.

This clonotype has a handful of counts. With a much larger clone just one base away, this may be a read error. The rearrangement joins TRBV7-6 to TRBJ1-2; D is undetermined. Germline-derived CDR1 and CDR2 are SGHVS and FNYEAQ. The CDR3 sequence is 17 residues long. V gave up 5 bases and J gave up 1 base, with 20 bases separating them. The CDR3 sequence is CASSADRTAVLNYGYTF. CDR3 in DNA: TGTGCCAGCAGCGCCGACCGTACTGCCGTCCTTAACTATGGCTACACCTTC.

This clonotype was picked up a small number of times. V and J are TRBV6-2 or TRBV6-3 and TRBJ2-5, with D hard to call. The CDR3 covers 12 residues. Germline V CDR1 and CDR2: MNHEY, SVGEGT. V shed 6 bases and J shed 6 bases, with 11 bases lying between them. The CDR3 loop is CASRFSKQTQYF. The DNA of the CDR3 is TGTGCCAGCAGATTCTCCAAGCAGACCCAGTACTTC.

The chain recombines TRBV29-1 with TRBJ2-7; possible D gene TRBD1, 6 bases. Germline V CDR1 and CDR2: SQVTM, ANQGSEA. The V and J ends lost 5 bases and 3 bases respectively, with 11 bases between them. This CDR3 comprises 12 residues. CDR3 sequence reads: CSVSDSFYEQYF. CDR3 nucleotide sequence: TGCAGCGTTTCGGACAGTTTCTACGAGCAGTACTTC.

The sample holds many counts of this clonotype. This chain joins TRBV11-3 and TRBJ1-2; D gene unclear. In germline, CDR1 is SGHNT, CDR2 YENEEA. V shed 0 bases and J shed 4 bases, with 12 bases lying between them. The CDR3 loop spans 15 amino acids. In DNA form, the CDR3 reads TGTGCCAGCAGCTTAGATCGGAAAACAAGCTATGGCTACACCTTC. Amino acid sequence: CASSLDRKTSYGYTF.

This clonotype was observed a handful of times. A single base separates this from a much larger clone, so it may be a read error. The chain has TRBV6-1 and TRBJ2-4; D call uncertain. The CDR3 is 15 amino acids. Germline CDR1 reads MNHNS; CDR2 reads SASEGT. The V and J ends lost 5 bases and 0 bases respectively, with 11 bases between them. The CDR3 loop reads CASSQVNLAKNIQYF. CDR3 bases: TGTGCCAGCAGTCAAGTTAACTTAGCCAAAAACATTCAGTACTTC.

In this sample, this clonotype turned up many times. This sequence joins TRBV7-9 and TRBJ1-5; TRBD1 might be the D (6 bases). V lost 7 bases and J lost 3, with 13 bases in between. Germline V CDR1 and CDR2: SEHNR, FQNEAQ (reference sequence). The CDR3 spans 14 residues. CDR3 bases: TGTGCCAGCAAGGAGGGGGTCTACAATCAGCCCCAGCATTTT. Translating it yields CASKEGVYNQPQHF.

This CDR3 reads CAISAAGGTNTGELFF. The CDR3 DNA sequence: TGTGCCATCAGTGCAGCGGGGGGGACGAACACCGGGGAGCTGTTTTTT. This chain joins TRBV10-3 and TRBJ2-2, with 10 bases that match TRBD2. Germline values: CDR1 ENHRY, CDR2 SYGVKD. This CDR3 spans 16 amino acids. V lost 4 bases, J lost 0 bases, and 2 bases stayed unmatched.

This rearrangement joins TRBV9 to TRBJ2-1; TRBD2 agrees at 8 bases. The J call may not be correct, given that the DNA end is closer to TRBJ2-7. The CDR3 is made up of 16 amino acids. Germline V gene sequence: CDR1 SGDLS, CDR2 YYNGEE. CDR3 in amino acids: CASSGTSGDSYNEQYF. The CDR3 bases are TGTGCCAGCAGCGGCACTAGCGGAGATTCCTACAATGAGCAGTACTTC.

This clonotype was recorded at least ten times. The V call is TRBV27, the J call TRBJ1-1; D remains unclear. The germline CDR1 and CDR2 sequences are MNHEY and SMNVEV (reference sequence). The ends were cut back, 7 bases at V and 5 bases at J, with 11 bases in the middle. The CDR3 is 12 amino acids. CDR3 in amino acids: CASKRSGTEAFF. The CDR3 coding sequence is TGTGCCAGCAAAAGGAGTGGGACTGAAGCTTTCTTT.

This clonotype was observed a handful of times. CDR3 DNA: TGCGCCAGCAGCTTGGTTAGCGGGGATCGGGATGAGCAGTTCTTC. Its protein product is CASSLVSGDRDEQFF. The chain has TRBV5-1 and TRBJ2-1; TRBD2 matches 8 bases. Looked up from germline, CDR1 is SGHRS and CDR2 is YFSETQ. Unmatched junction bases numbered 7, after V lost 0 bases and J lost 8 bases. This CDR3 has 15 amino acids.

This clonotype showed up many times. The chain combines TRBV28 with TRBJ1-5, with 9 bases matching TRBD1. CDR1 is MDHEN and CDR2 is SYDVKM in the germline V gene. The junction had 8 bases not matched to a gene; V was cut back by 5 bases and J by 0 bases. The CDR3 has 17 amino acids. The DNA for the CDR3 is TGTGCCAGCAGTCGAACAGGGGGCCGTTATAGCAATCAGCCCCAGCATTTT. This sequence encodes CASSRTGGRYSNQPQHF.

This clonotype was seen many times. This chain joins TRBV19 and TRBJ1-1; D possibly corresponds to TRBD1 (5 bases). V gave up 3 bases and J gave up 1 base, with 9 bases separating them. There are 14 residues in the CDR3. CDR1 is LNHDA, CDR2 SQIVND, per germline (reference sequence). The CDR3 reads CASSMRGTNTEAFF. In DNA form, the CDR3 reads TGTGCCAGTAGTATGAGGGGAACGAACACTGAAGCTTTCTTT.